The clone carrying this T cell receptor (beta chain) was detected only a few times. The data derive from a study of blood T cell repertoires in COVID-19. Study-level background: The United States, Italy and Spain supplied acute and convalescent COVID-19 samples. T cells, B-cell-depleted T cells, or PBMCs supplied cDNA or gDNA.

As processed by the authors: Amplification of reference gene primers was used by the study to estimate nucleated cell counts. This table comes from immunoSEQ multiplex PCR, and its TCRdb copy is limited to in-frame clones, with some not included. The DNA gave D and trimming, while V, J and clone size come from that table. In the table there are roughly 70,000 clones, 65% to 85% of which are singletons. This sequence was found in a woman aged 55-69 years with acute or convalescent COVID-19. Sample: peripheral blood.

The CDR3 DNA reads TGTGCCAGCAGCCAAGGGTCAGGGGACAGTCAGCCCCAGCATTTT. Amino acids: CASSQGSGDSQPQHF. This chain links TRBV4-2 with TRBJ1-5; 7 bases line up with TRBD1. The J segment lost 6 bases and the V segment lost 1 base, leaving 6 bases of the junction unmatched. Germline V CDR1 and CDR2: LGHNA, YNFKEQ. The CDR3 has 15 amino acids.